One sample yielded the 16 T cell receptor beta chains listed below, sequenced in a study of blood T cell repertoires in COVID-19. TCRdb keeps only in-frame clones here, not all; method: immunoSEQ multiplex PCR. The profile shows fewer than 300,000 clones, approximately 89% of them singletons. The specimen sequenced was peripheral blood. All receptors come from a man aged 35-49 years who had recovered from COVID-19.

This clone was detected once. The V call is TRBV30, the J call TRBJ1-2; no reliable D call. The ends were cut back, 4 bases at V and 3 bases at J, with 12 bases in the middle. Germline lookup yields CDR1 GTSNPN and CDR2 SVGIG (reference sequence). CDR3 length: 13 residues. The CDR3 DNA is TGTGCCTGGACCCCCCGTACTGACTATGGCTACACCTTC. It yields the protein CAWTPRTDYGYTF.

This sequence joins TRBV5-4 and TRBJ1-1, with 7 positions matching TRBD1. From germline, CDR1 is SGHNT and CDR2 YYREEE (reference sequence). J gave up 11 bases and V 5 bases, and 15 bases lay outside the gene matches. This CDR3 contains 14 residues. The DNA for the CDR3 is TGTGCCAGCAGTCCGACGACAGGGAAGCACGTCGCTTTCTTT. This translates into CASSPTTGKHVAFF.

This chain links TRBV27 with TRBJ1-2, with unresolved D. Germline V gene lookup returns CDR1 MNHEY and CDR2 SMNVEV (reference sequence). Trimming left V 5 bases short and J 0 bases short, with 7 bases between. This CDR3 is 13 amino acids long. CDR3 amino acids: CASSPVANYGYTF. The CDR3 coding sequence is TGTGCCAGCAGTCCGGTCGCTAACTATGGCTACACCTTC.

The chain couples TRBV6-4 to TRBJ2-1; D gene unclear. Looked up from germline, CDR1 is MRHNA and CDR2 is SNTAGT. CDR3 length: 14 amino acids. Trimming removed 7 bases at V and 9 bases at J, with 19 bases between. CDR3 bases: TGTGCCAGCAAATTGTACCCAGATGGAGTTGAGCAGTTCTTC. This sequence encodes CASKLYPDGVEQFF.

The chain combines TRBV6-4 with TRBJ1-4, with D unclear. Trimming stripped 4 bases from V and 0 bases from J, with 3 bases between. Germline V gives CDR1 MRHNA, CDR2 SNTAGT. The CDR3 extends over 13 amino acids. The CDR3 reads CASSAATNEKLFF. DNA of the CDR3: TGTGCCAGCAGTGCAGCAACTAATGAAAAACTGTTTTTT.

The CDR3 sequence: CSASRGFNEKLFF. CDR3 nucleotides: TGCAGCGCCTCGCGGGGATTCAATGAAAAACTGTTTTTT. The chain recombines TRBV29-1 with TRBJ1-4, with D unresolved. Germline assignment: CDR1 SQVTM and CDR2 ANQGSEA. V lost 7 bases and J 5 bases, leaving 14 bases between the germline ends. The CDR3 consists of 13 residues. Full variable domain (missing parts from reference TRBV29-1 and TRBJ1-4): SAVISQKPSRDICQRGTSLTIQCQVDSQVTMMFWYRQQPGQSLTLIATANQGSEATYESGFVIDKFPISRPNLTFSTLTVSNMSPEDSSIYLCSASRGFNEKLFFGSGTQLSVL.

This chain links TRBV5-4 with TRBJ2-3; weak D call: TRBD1 (6 bases). The CDR3 covers 14 residues. The ends were cut back, 2 bases at V and 0 bases at J, with 7 bases in the middle. Germline CDR1 reads SGHNT; CDR2 reads YYREEE (reference sequence). As DNA, the CDR3 is TGTGCCAGCAGCTTACAGGGTAGCACAGATACGCAGTATTTT. Translated: CASSLQGSTDTQYF.

The chain joins TRBV5-4 to TRBJ2-1, with 7 bases matching TRBD2. The trim removed 4 bases at V and 4 bases at J, leaving 5 bases unmatched. This CDR3 comprises 14 residues. Germline assignment: CDR1 SGHNT and CDR2 YYREEE (reference sequence). This chain's CDR3 is CASSPGGGYNEQFF. CDR3 nucleotide sequence: TGTGCCAGCAGCCCGGGGGGAGGATACAATGAGCAGTTCTTC.

The gene calls are TRBV5-5 and TRBJ1-5; D gene uncertain. Germline CDR1 is SGHKS and CDR2 is YYEKEE (reference sequence). This CDR3 is 13 amino acids long. Trimming pared 1 base from V and 4 bases from J, leaving 6 bases between. The CDR3 coding sequence is TGTGCCAGCAGCTTGTACGGGAATCAGCCCCAGCATTTT. It translates to CASSLYGNQPQHF.

The gene calls are TRBV5-8 and TRBJ2-5; D may be TRBD2 (5 bases). This CDR3 region has 15 residues. The V end was cut by 9 bases, the J end by 4 bases, with 22 bases between. Germline V gene data show CDR1 as SGHTS and CDR2 as YDEGEE. CDR3: CAIPSQDSKGETQYF. CDR3 DNA sequence: TGTGCCATCCCATCCCAGGACTCAAAGGGAGAGACCCAGTACTTC.

This sequence joins TRBV3-1 (or the pseudogene TRBV3-2) and TRBJ1-2; D might be TRBD1 (6 bases). V lost 1 base and J lost 6, with 24 bases in between. The CDR3 is 18 residues long. The germline V gene encodes CDR1 LGHDT and CDR2 YNNKEL (reference sequence). This chain's CDR3 is CASSQVPPAGRGSDGYTF. The CDR3 coding sequence is TGTGCCAGCAGCCAAGTCCCCCCCGCAGGCAGGGGATCCGATGGCTACACCTTC.

The CDR3: CASSFRASGRAGDTQYF. As DNA, the CDR3 is TGTGCCAGCAGCTTTAGGGCTAGCGGGAGGGCCGGTGATACGCAGTATTTT. The rearrangement joins TRBV7-2 to TRBJ2-3, with 12 positions matching TRBD2. J was trimmed by 6 bases and V by 3 bases; bases with no gene match: 10. The germline V gene encodes CDR1 SGHTA and CDR2 FQGNSA. This CDR3 contains 17 residues.

The CDR3 nucleotides are TGTGCCAGCAGCCGAAACCAGGGGGCTGACACTGAAGCTTTCTTT. Its protein product is CASSRNQGADTEAFF. The chain carries TRBV6-5 and TRBJ1-1; 8 bases map to TRBD1. J gave up 3 bases and V 6 bases, and 9 bases lay outside the gene matches. Germline V gene sequence: CDR1 MNHEY, CDR2 SVGAGI. This CDR3 has 15 amino acids.

The rearrangement links TRBV27 to TRBJ2-1; 9 bases map to TRBD2. The J segment lost 12 bases and the V segment lost 4 bases, leaving 13 bases of the junction unmatched. The CDR3 has 15 residues. In germline, CDR1 is MNHEY, CDR2 SMNVEV (reference sequence). The CDR3 reads CASSSGLALIDTQFF. CDR3 nucleotides: TGTGCCAGCAGTTCGGGACTAGCTCTTATTGACACGCAGTTCTTC.

The V gene is TRBV10-3, the J gene TRBJ2-3; D is possibly TRBD1 (5 bases). CDR1 ENHRY and CDR2 SYGVKD come from the germline V gene. The V end was cut by 0 bases, the J end by 0 bases, with 7 bases between. This CDR3 comprises 15 residues. CDR3 residues: CAISESGQSTDTQYF. CDR3 bases: TGTGCCATCAGTGAGTCGGGGCAGAGCACAGATACGCAGTATTTT.

The chain employs TRBV14 and TRBJ2-5; 9 bases map to TRBD1. Germline V gene sequence: CDR1 SGHDN, CDR2 FVKESK. V dropped 0 bases and J dropped 8; count of bases not matched to a gene: 10. There are 16 residues in the CDR3. Here the CDR3 reads CASSQDMWGTGSTQYF. CDR3 DNA sequence: TGTGCCAGCAGCCAAGATATGTGGGGGACAGGGAGTACCCAGTACTTC.